Below are 23 T cell receptor beta chains sequenced from a single sample in a study of OX40 agonist ivuxolimab in advanced cancers. Sequenced by immunoSEQ multiplex PCR; TCRdb stores in-frame clones only, minus some. This table has 87,000 or so clones, around 82% appearing once. The starting material was CD4+ or CD8+ T cells sorted from blood, obtained in a trial of the OX40 agonist ivuxolimab. The receptors here all came from an adult with an advanced solid tumor such as melanoma, head and neck, liver or kidney cancer.

Only one count was recorded for this clone. This rearrangement joins TRBV15 to TRBJ2-1, with TRBD1 matching over 9 bases. The length of the CDR3 is 14 residues. The V segment lost 7 bases and the J segment 6 bases; nucleotides outside the gene matches: 7. The germline V gene encodes CDR1 LNHNV and CDR2 YYDKDF (reference sequence). This CDR3 reads CATTRGTGSNEQFF. The CDR3 region has the DNA TGTGCCACCACGCGCGGGACAGGGAGCAATGAGCAGTTCTTC.

DNA of the CDR3: TGTGCCAGCAGCGTAACCCCCGGGGCTGGAAACACCATATATTTT. Translation: CASSVTPGAGNTIYF. This rearrangement joins TRBV9 to TRBJ1-3, with unresolved D. The length of the CDR3 is 15 residues. CDR1 and CDR2 from the germline V gene are SGDLS and YYNGEE. The V end lost 1 base, the J end lost 2 bases, and 10 bases lay between the germline ends.

This chain connects TRBV11-2 to TRBJ2-2; D call uncertain. Germline loops: CDR1 SGHAT, CDR2 FQNNGV. Deletions cut 5 bases from V and 2 bases from J, with 6 bases between. The CDR3 length is 13 residues. CDR3 sequence reads: CASSRYNTGELFF. Written as DNA, the CDR3 is TGTGCCAGCAGCCGCTATAACACCGGGGAGCTGTTTTTT.

J is TRBJ2-3 and V is TRBV7-9; tentatively, D is TRBD2 (5 bases). The V gene's germline CDR1 is SEHNR and CDR2 FQNEAQ (reference sequence). V shed 6 bases and J shed 0 bases, with 16 bases lying between them. This CDR3 has 16 amino acids. For the CDR3, the DNA is TGTGCCAGCAGAAGAGCCGAGAGCGGAAGCACAGATACGCAGTATTTT. The encoded protein is CASRRAESGSTDTQYF.

A single count supports this clone. This chain uses TRBV6-1 with TRBJ1-5, with 10 bases that match TRBD1. V lost 8 bases, J lost 6 bases, and 7 bases stayed unmatched. Germline V lookup: CDR1 MNHNS, CDR2 SASEGT. The CDR3 is 14 residues long. In DNA, the CDR3 is TGTGCCAGCGGACAGGGGGTGTTGAGTCAGCCCCAGCATTTT. It encodes CASGQGVLSQPQHF.

The V gene is TRBV11-3, the J gene TRBJ2-1; D is unresolved. Germline CDR1 reads SGHNT; CDR2 reads YENEEA. CDR3 length: 13 residues. The V gene lost 5 bases and the J gene lost 10 bases, with 15 bases spanning the gap. The CDR3 region is CASSPGLDMEQFF. The CDR3 DNA sequence: TGTGCCAGCAGCCCTGGGCTGGATATGGAGCAGTTCTTC.

This rearrangement joins TRBV10-3 to TRBJ2-7; TRBD1 matches at 9 bases. Germline V gives CDR1 ENHRY, CDR2 SYGVKD. Trimming cost V 5 bases and J 3 bases; bases outside gene matches: 8. This CDR3 has 15 residues. The CDR3 here is CAISRGTTGGYEQYF. For the CDR3, the DNA is TGTGCCATCAGTAGAGGGACGACAGGGGGCTACGAGCAGTACTTC.

The chain recombines TRBV9 with TRBJ2-7; 8 bases line up with TRBD1. The CDR3 covers 14 residues. With 3 bases clipped from V and 3 bases from J, the junction kept 5 bases outside the gene matches. Germline CDR1 reads SGDLS; CDR2 reads YYNGEE. The CDR3 loop reads CASSEAGGGYEQYF. The DNA of the CDR3 is TGTGCCAGCAGCGAAGCAGGGGGCGGCTACGAGCAGTACTTC.

V is TRBV6-5 and J is TRBJ2-3, with D tentatively TRBD2 (6 bases). V lost 6 bases, J lost 5 bases, and 18 bases lay in between. The CDR3 sequence is 15 residues long. Germline V gene data show CDR1 as MNHEY and CDR2 as SVGAGI. CDR3 nucleotide sequence: TGTGCCAGCAGCCACCGGGGACTCCGAGGAGATACGCAGTATTTT. It is translated as CASSHRGLRGDTQYF.

J is TRBJ2-1 and V is TRBV14; TRBD2 might be the D (5 bases). CDR1 and CDR2 from the germline V gene are SGHDN and FVKESK. The CDR3 sequence is 16 residues long. V lost 4 bases to trimming and J lost 8 bases, with 21 bases between them. This CDR3 is CASSLRYAGPLDEQFF. CDR3 DNA: TGTGCCAGCAGCCTCAGATACGCGGGTCCTCTCGATGAGCAGTTCTTC.

V usage is TRBV15 and J usage is TRBJ2-1; 12 bases align to TRBD2. Trimming cost V 4 bases and J 8 bases; bases outside gene matches: 6. CDR1 is LNHNV and CDR2 is YYDKDF in the germline V gene (reference sequence). The length of the CDR3 is 15 residues. The CDR3 DNA sequence: TGTGCCACCAGCACTCGACTAGCGGGAGACTATGAGCAGTTCTTC. Protein product: CATSTRLAGDYEQFF. Full variable domain (outside the CDR3, taken from reference TRBV15 and TRBJ2-1): DAMVIQNPRYQVTQFGKPVTLSCSQTLNHNVMYWYQQKSSQAPKLLFHYYDKDFNNEADTPDNFQSRRPNTSFCFLDIRSPGLGDTAMYLCATSTRLAGDYEQFFGPGTRLTVL.

The V and J genes are TRBV11-3 and TRBJ2-5; 8 bases match TRBD1. V lost 5 bases to trimming and J lost 2 bases; unmatched junction nucleotides: 7. The CDR3 runs 15 residues. Looked up from germline, CDR1 is SGHNT and CDR2 is YENEEA. The CDR3 bases are TGTGCCAGCAGCCCCACAGGGACAGGACAAGAGACCCAGTACTTC. Its translation: CASSPTGTGQETQYF.

The chain is built from TRBV27 and TRBJ2-1, with D tentatively TRBD2 (6 bases). CDR3 length equals 15 residues. CDR1 is MNHEY, CDR2 SMNVEV, per germline (reference sequence). Deletions cut 5 bases from V and 2 bases from J, with 13 bases between. In DNA, the CDR3 is TGTGCCAGCAGTCCCTTTGCGGGAACCTACAATGAGCAGTTCTTC. Amino acids: CASSPFAGTYNEQFF.

This chain uses TRBV5-1 with TRBJ2-3; a weak D match, TRBD2 (6 bases). The V end was cut by 4 bases, the J end by 1 base, with 7 bases between. Germline CDR1 reads SGHRS; CDR2 reads YFSETQ. This CDR3 has 13 amino acids. CDR3 residues: CASSPSGTDTQYF. CDR3 in DNA: TGCGCCAGCAGCCCTAGCGGCACAGATACGCAGTATTTT.

The chain carries TRBV29-1 and TRBJ1-1, with D possibly being TRBD1 (5 bases). Looked up from germline, CDR1 is SQVTM and CDR2 is ANQGSEA. Trimming stripped 0 bases from V and 5 bases from J, with 16 bases between. The CDR3 is 15 amino acids. The CDR3 region has the DNA TGCAGCGTTGAAGATGACGGCCAGGGCTGGACTGAAGCTTTCTTT. Translating gives CSVEDDGQGWTEAFF. Using reference TRBV29-1 and TRBJ1-1 for the parts outside the CDR3, the full variable domain is SAVISQKPSRDICQRGTSLTIQCQVDSQVTMMFWYRQQPGQSLTLIATANQGSEATYESGFVIDKFPISRPNLTFSTLTVSNMSPEDSSIYLCSVEDDGQGWTEAFFGQGTRLTVV.

The CDR3 region is CASRWTGVFQETQYF. The CDR3 nucleotides are TGTGCCAGCAGATGGACAGGGGTCTTCCAAGAGACCCAGTACTTC. This sequence joins TRBV27 and TRBJ2-5, with 9 bases lining up with TRBD1. The junction had 6 bases not matched to a gene; V was cut back by 6 bases and J by 1 base. CDR1 is MNHEY, CDR2 SMNVEV, per germline (reference sequence). The CDR3 has 15 amino acids.

The rearrangement uses TRBV28 and TRBJ2-4; D possibly corresponds to TRBD1 (6 bases). Trimming removed 6 bases at V and 0 bases at J, with 15 bases between. The germline CDR1 and CDR2 sequences are MDHEN and SYDVKM. There are 16 residues in the CDR3. The CDR3 protein is CASRGGPRLAKNIQYF. The CDR3 DNA is TGTGCCAGCAGAGGGGGACCCCGACTAGCCAAAAACATTCAGTACTTC.

The chain couples TRBV19 to TRBJ2-2; possible D gene TRBD1, 6 bases. The germline V gene has CDR1 LNHDA and CDR2 SQIVND (reference sequence). V lost 2 bases and J lost 5, with 9 bases in between. This CDR3 region has 14 residues. CDR3 protein: CASSIWGPTGELFF. In DNA, the CDR3 is TGTGCCAGTAGTATATGGGGGCCTACCGGGGAGCTGTTTTTT. Based on the CDR3 plus reference TRBV19 and TRBJ2-2, the full variable domain is DGGITQSPKYLFRKEGQNVTLSCEQNLNHDAMYWYRQDPGQGLRLIYYSQIVNDFQKGDIAEGYSVSREKKESFPLTVTSAQKNPTAFYLCASSIWGPTGELFFGEGSRLTVL.

A few counts support this clone. The V gene is TRBV9, the J gene TRBJ2-7, with 7 bases that match TRBD2. CDR1 is SGDLS, CDR2 YYNGEE, per germline. The trim removed 4 bases at V and 3 bases at J, leaving 10 bases unmatched. The CDR3 has 15 amino acids. This CDR3 reads CASSPHDSGHYEQYF. The CDR3 bases are TGTGCCAGCAGCCCTCATGATAGCGGGCACTACGAGCAGTACTTC. Together with reference TRBV9 and TRBJ2-7, the CDR3 gives the full variable domain: DSGVTQTPKHLITATGQRVTLRCSPRSGDLSVYWYQQSLDQGLQFLIQYYNGEERAKGNILERFSAQQFPDLHSELNLSSLELGDSALYFCASSPHDSGHYEQYFGPGTRLTVT.

CDR3 region: CASKAVQETQYF. The CDR3 DNA reads as TGTGCCAGCAAGGCGGTCCAAGAGACCCAGTACTTC. The J gene is TRBJ2-5, the V gene TRBV11-3; D remains unclear. The germline V and J ends were trimmed by 7 bases and 1 base, with 7 bases remaining between them. Germline V gene sequence: CDR1 SGHNT, CDR2 YENEEA. The CDR3 extends over 12 amino acids.

The chain uses TRBV2 and TRBJ2-2; unclear D gene. CDR3 size: 16 residues. V lost 2 bases, J lost 2 bases, and 12 bases lay in between. CDR1 is SNHLY and CDR2 is FYNNEI in the germline V gene. DNA for the CDR3: TGTGCCAGCAGTGAACTAGGCGGATCAAACACCGGGGAGCTGTTTTTT. Its protein is CASSELGGSNTGELFF.

The J gene is TRBJ2-1, the V gene TRBV2; TRBD2 matches 11 bases. Germline CDR1 reads SNHLY; CDR2 reads FYNNEI. After removal of 6 bases from V and 9 bases from J, the junction contained 7 bases not matched to a gene. The CDR3 covers 14 residues. The CDR3, as DNA: TGTGCCAGCAGCCGTATGACTAGCGGGATTGAGCAGTTCTTC. Its protein product is CASSRMTSGIEQFF.

The chain recombines TRBV7-9 with TRBJ2-7, with 7 bases that match TRBD1. Germline values: CDR1 SEHNR, CDR2 FQNEAQ (reference sequence). V trimming: 1 base; J trimming: 5 bases; junction bases outside the gene matches: 8. The length of the CDR3 is 15 residues. CDR3 protein: CASSLGRQGNDEQYF. The CDR3 DNA is TGTGCCAGCAGCTTAGGTCGACAGGGAAACGACGAGCAGTACTTC.